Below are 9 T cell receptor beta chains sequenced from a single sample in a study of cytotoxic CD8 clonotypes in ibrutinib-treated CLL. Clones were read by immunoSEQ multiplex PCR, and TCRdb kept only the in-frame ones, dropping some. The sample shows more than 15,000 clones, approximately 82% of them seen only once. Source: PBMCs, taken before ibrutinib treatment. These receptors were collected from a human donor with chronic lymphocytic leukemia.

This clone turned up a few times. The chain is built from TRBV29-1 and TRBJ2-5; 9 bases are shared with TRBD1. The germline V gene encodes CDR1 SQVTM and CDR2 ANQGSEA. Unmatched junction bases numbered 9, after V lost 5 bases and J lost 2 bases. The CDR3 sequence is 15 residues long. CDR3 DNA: TGCAGCGTTAGCCCCGGGACAGGGTATCAAGAGACCCAGTACTTC. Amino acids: CSVSPGTGYQETQYF.

The CDR3 nucleotides are TGTGCCAGCACAACCCTTTGGCAGGAAACTGGAAACACCATATATTTT. As protein: CASTTLWQETGNTIYF. The genes are TRBV11-2 and TRBJ1-3; D gene unclear. Per germline, CDR1 SGHAT and CDR2 FQNNGV. V was trimmed by 7 bases and J by 2 bases, leaving 18 bases between them. The CDR3 loop spans 16 amino acids. The whole variable domain, remainder taken from reference TRBV11-2 and TRBJ1-3, is EAGVAQSPRYKIIEKRQSVAFWCNPISGHATLYWYQQILGQGPKLLIQFQNNGVVDDSQLPKDRFSAERLKGVDSTLKIQPAKLEDSAVYLCASTTLWQETGNTIYFGEGSWLTVV.

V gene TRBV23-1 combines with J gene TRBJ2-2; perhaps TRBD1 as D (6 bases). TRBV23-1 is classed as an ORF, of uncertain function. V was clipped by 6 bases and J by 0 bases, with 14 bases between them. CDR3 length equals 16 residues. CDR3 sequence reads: CASSQTGNANTGELFF. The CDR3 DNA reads TGCGCCAGCAGCCAAACAGGGAACGCGAACACCGGGGAGCTGTTTTTT.

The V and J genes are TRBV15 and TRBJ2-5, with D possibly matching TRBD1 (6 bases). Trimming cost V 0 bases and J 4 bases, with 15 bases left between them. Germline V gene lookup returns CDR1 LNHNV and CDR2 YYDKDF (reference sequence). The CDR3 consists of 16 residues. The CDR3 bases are TGTGCCACCAGCAGAGATAATGGCCAGGGGTCAGAGACCCAGTACTTC. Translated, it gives CATSRDNGQGSETQYF.

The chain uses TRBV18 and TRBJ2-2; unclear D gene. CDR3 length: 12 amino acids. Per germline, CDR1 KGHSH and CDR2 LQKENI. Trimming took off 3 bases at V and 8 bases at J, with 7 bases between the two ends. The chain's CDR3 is CASSPDSGELFF. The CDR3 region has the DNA TGTGCCAGCTCACCCGACTCTGGGGAGCTGTTTTTT.

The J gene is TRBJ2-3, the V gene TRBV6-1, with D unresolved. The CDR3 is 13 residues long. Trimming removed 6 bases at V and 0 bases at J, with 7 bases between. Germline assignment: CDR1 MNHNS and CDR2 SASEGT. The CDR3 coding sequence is TGTGCCAGCAGACCGATAAGCACAGATACGCAGTATTTT. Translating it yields CASRPISTDTQYF.

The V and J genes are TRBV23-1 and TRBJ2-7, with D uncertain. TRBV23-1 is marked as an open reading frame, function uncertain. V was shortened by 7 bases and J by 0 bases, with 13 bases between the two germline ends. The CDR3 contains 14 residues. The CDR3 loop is CASKVVWGSYEQYF. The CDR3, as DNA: TGCGCCAGCAAGGTAGTGTGGGGCTCCTACGAGCAGTACTTC.

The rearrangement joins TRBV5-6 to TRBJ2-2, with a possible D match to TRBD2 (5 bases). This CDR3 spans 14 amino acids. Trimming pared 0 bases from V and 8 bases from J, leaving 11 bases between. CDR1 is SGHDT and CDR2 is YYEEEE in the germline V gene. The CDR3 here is CASSLALVTGELFF. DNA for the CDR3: TGTGCCAGCAGCTTGGCACTAGTTACGGGGGAGCTGTTTTTT.

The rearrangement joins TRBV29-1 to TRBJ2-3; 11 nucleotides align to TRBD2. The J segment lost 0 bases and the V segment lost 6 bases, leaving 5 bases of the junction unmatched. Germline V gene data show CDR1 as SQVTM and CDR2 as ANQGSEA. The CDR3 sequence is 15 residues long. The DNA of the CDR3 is TGCAGCGTCCTCCTAGCGGGAGGCAGCACAGATACGCAGTATTTT. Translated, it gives CSVLLAGGSTDTQYF.